This is a list of T cell receptor beta chains from one sample in a study of shared clonotypes between healthy human individuals. Method: immunoSEQ multiplex PCR; TCRdb's copy keeps in-frame clones and lacks some. The profile covers roughly 95,000 clones, with about half appearing a single time and less than 15% taken by the ten largest. Sequencing used PBMCs. All receptors derive from a woman aged 40 to 55 in good health. Some clones in this sample may be carry-over from other donors' samples. CDR3s include the opening cysteine and the closing phenylalanine or tryptophan. Fields, in order: V gene, J gene, D gene, clone size, CDR3 DNA, CDR3 protein. A D gene is named only where the DNA matches it firmly. Size values are once, few and many counts, or a class for expanded clones, and some rows have none.

TRBV6-1	TRBJ1-2	TRBD1	NA	TGTGCCATCAGTGAGGGTCAGGGGGCACTTAACTATGGCTACACCTTC	CAISEGQGALNYGYTF
TRBV7-2	TRBJ1-2	TRBD1	NA	TGTGCCAGCAGTCCTGCGGGACAGGCGGGGGGCTACACCTTC	CASSPAGQAGGYTF
TRBV4-1	TRBJ2-7	TRBD2	NA	TGCGCCAGCGGCCGGGCGGGAGGGTACGAGCAGTACTTC	CASGRAGGYEQYF
TRBV30	TRBJ1-3	NA	NA	TGTGCCTGGAGCGAGGGGACGTCCGGAAACACCATATATTTT	CAWSEGTSGNTIYF
TRBV4-3	TRBJ2-7	TRBD2	NA	TGCGCCAGCAGCCAAACCGCGACTAGCGGGAGGGAGTACCGCTACGAGCAGTACTTC	CASSQTATSGREYRYEQYF
TRBV18	TRBJ2-7	TRBD1	many	TGTGCCAGCTCTCGGGGGACAGGGGGCTACGAGCAGTACTTC	CASSRGTGGYEQYF
TRBV5-1	TRBJ1-5	TRBD1	NA	TGCGCCAGCAGCCCGGGACAGGGACGCCAGCCCCAGCATTTT	CASSPGQGRQPQHF
TRBV30	TRBJ2-1	TRBD2	NA	TGTGCCTGGAGTGTACGAGGTAGCGGGGCTTACAATGAGCAGTTCTTC	CAWSVRGSGAYNEQFF
TRBV27	TRBJ2-7	TRBD1	NA	TGTGCCAGCAGGCCGGGACAGTCGTACGAGCAGTACTTC	CASRPGQSYEQYF
TRBV7-2	TRBJ2-3	TRBD2	NA	TGTGCCAGCAGCTTAGCTAGCGGGAGGTCGGATACGCAGTATTTT	CASSLASGRSDTQYF
TRBV18	TRBJ2-5	NA	few	TGTGCCAGCTCACCACGGGGGTCCCAAGAGACCCAGTACTTC	CASSPRGSQETQYF
TRBV1	TRBJ2-1	NA	NA	TGCACCAGCATGCCCCTGGGGACTTACTTCTACAATGAGCAGTTCTTC	CTSMPLGTYFYNEQFF
TRBV5-1	TRBJ2-7	TRBD2	NA	TGCGCCAGCAGCTTTGCGGGAGACTCAAGGGGCCTCTTC	CASSFAGDSRGLF
TRBV27	TRBJ1-5	NA	NA	TGTGCCAGCAGTTTATCCGCCAATCAGCCCCAGCATTTT	CASSLSANQPQHF
TRBV30	TRBJ2-5	NA	many	TGTGCCTGGACCAACCAGGGAAAGACCCAGTACTTC	CAWTNQGKTQYF
TRBV20-1	TRBJ1-1	NA	NA	TGCAGTGCCGAGGGGGGCACTGAAGCTTTCTTT	CSAEGGTEAFF
TRBV9	TRBJ2-5	TRBD1	many	TGTGCCAGCAGCCCCGCACAGGGGGATGGTCAGGAGACCCAGTACTTC	CASSPAQGDGQETQYF
TRBV2	TRBJ1-1	NA	few	TGTGCCAGCAGTGAGGCAGGTGAAGCTTTCTTT	CASSEAGEAFF
TRBV5-1	TRBJ2-7	NA	many	TGCGCCAGCAGCTTGGGCGCAGGGGAAACCTACGAGCAGTACTTC	CASSLGAGETYEQYF
TRBV2	TRBJ1-2	TRBD1	NA	TGTGCCAGCAGAGAAGACAGGGAAAATGGCTACACCTTC	CASREDRENGYTF
TRBV29-1	TRBJ2-7	NA	NA	TGCAGCGTTGCCGGGACATCCTCCTACGAGCAGTACTTC	CSVAGTSSYEQYF
TRBV7-9	TRBJ1-4	TRBD1	few	TGTGCCAGCACCGGACAGGGGGTAGATGAAATACTGTTTTTT	CASTGQGVDEILFF
TRBV7-2	TRBJ2-7	TRBD2	many	TGTGCCAGCAGCTTAGGGCCCAGCGGGAGGACCAACTCCTACGAGCAGTACTTC	CASSLGPSGRTNSYEQYF
TRBV7-8	TRBJ2-7	NA	NA	TGTGCCAGCAGCTTGAGGCAGGGGATGTACGAGCAGTACTTC	CASSLRQGMYEQYF
TRBV6-1	TRBJ2-1	TRBD2	NA	TGTGCCAGCCTAACTAGCGGGCCTTACAATGAGCAGTTCTTC	CASLTSGPYNEQFF
TRBV9	TRBJ1-2	NA	many	TGTGCCAGCAGCGTAGGACAGAATGGCTACACCTTC	CASSVGQNGYTF
TRBV15	TRBJ2-7	NA	NA	TGTGCCACCAGGGCGGGTGCGGGGCTCTACGAGCAGTACTTC	CATRAGAGLYEQYF
TRBV30	TRBJ1-2	NA	NA	TGTGCGTACAGGGACGGTAACTATGGCTACACCTTC	CAYRDGNYGYTF
TRBV7-8	TRBJ1-1	NA	many	TGTGCCAGCAGCCTCTGGGGGGGAACTGAAGCTTTCTTT	CASSLWGGTEAFF
TRBV4-2	TRBJ1-2	NA	many	TGTGCCAGCAGCCAAGATAGGGTGGTAGGCTACACCTTC	CASSQDRVVGYTF
TRBV28	TRBJ1-1	TRBD1	many	TGTGCCAGCAGCCCGACCTCAGGGGGCACTGAAGCTTTCTTT	CASSPTSGGTEAFF
TRBV2	TRBJ1-2	TRBD1	NA	TGTGCCAGCGAGAGGGGGCGAACCTATGGCTACACCTTC	CASERGRTYGYTF
TRBV28	TRBJ1-5	NA	few	TGTGCCAGCAGTTTTTTAGGAAATCAGCCCCAGCATTTT	CASSFLGNQPQHF
TRBV10-3	TRBJ2-3	TRBD2	many	TGTGCCATCAGTGAAGGTAGCGGGACATCAGATACGCAGTATTTT	CAISEGSGTSDTQYF
TRBV6-5	TRBJ1-4	TRBD1	once	TGTGCCAGCAGTTCCCCCGGGACAGGGAGTGAAAAACTGTTTTTT	CASSSPGTGSEKLFF
TRBV19	TRBJ1-1	NA	NA	TGTGCCAGTAGTCTTACAGGGAACACTGAAGCTTTCTTT	CASSLTGNTEAFF
TRBV18	TRBJ2-7	TRBD2	NA	TGTGCCAGCAGCGTAGGGACTAGCGGGAGTAGCTCCTACGAGCAGTACTTC	CASSVGTSGSSSYEQYF
TRBV2	TRBJ1-1	TRBD1	many	TGTGCCAGCAGACTGAGGACAGGCAACACTGAAGCTTTCTTT	CASRLRTGNTEAFF
TRBV5-1	TRBJ2-3	NA	NA	TGCGCCAGCAGCTTGGAGGGAACTGGTACAGATACGCAGTATTTT	CASSLEGTGTDTQYF
TRBV28	TRBJ1-5	NA	NA	TGTGCCAGCAGCCAGCCGACAGGAGGTAATCAGCCCCAGCATTTT	CASSQPTGGNQPQHF
TRBV4-3	TRBJ2-7	NA	few	TGCGCCAGCAGCCAAGGAGACTCCTACGAGCAGTACTTC	CASSQGDSYEQYF
TRBV28	TRBJ1-2	NA	many	TGTGCCAGCAGGACTACAGACGGATATGGCTACACCTTC	CASRTTDGYGYTF
TRBV5-1	TRBJ1-4	TRBD1	NA	TGCGCCAGCAGTTCGACAGGGGTGGATGAAAAACTGTTTTTT	CASSSTGVDEKLFF
TRBV2	TRBJ1-1	NA	many	TGTGCCAGCAGTGTGTGGGGTATGAACACTGAAGCTTTCTTT	CASSVWGMNTEAFF
TRBV27	TRBJ2-3	NA	NA	TGTGCCAGCAGTAGCTTTAGCACAGATACGCAGTATTTT	CASSSFSTDTQYF
TRBV19	TRBJ1-2	NA	NA	TGTGCCAGTAGTCCGACCGGGGTTAACTATGGCTACACCTTC	CASSPTGVNYGYTF
TRBV25-1	TRBJ1-4	TRBD1	many	TGTGCCAGCAGTTTTACCGGGACAGGATATGAAAAACTGTTTTTT	CASSFTGTGYEKLFF
TRBV7-8	TRBJ2-7	NA	NA	TGTGCCAGCAGCTTAGATCGGGGGATATCCTACGAGCAGTACTTC	CASSLDRGISYEQYF
TRBV2	TRBJ1-5	NA	many	TGTGCCAGCAGAGTCGGGAGGCCGCCCGGGCCCCAGCATTTT	CASRVGRPPGPQHF
TRBV7-3	TRBJ2-7	TRBD1	NA	TGTGCCAGCAGCTTAACCGAGACAGGGTCGGTCCACGAGCAGTACTTC	CASSLTETGSVHEQYF
TRBV19	TRBJ2-7	NA	NA	TGTGCCAGTAGTATAAGGGGGAGGTACGAGCAGTACTTC	CASSIRGRYEQYF
TRBV15	TRBJ2-1	NA	NA	TGTGCCACCAGGCTCAGGGGCTCCTACAATGAGCAGTTCTTC	CATRLRGSYNEQFF